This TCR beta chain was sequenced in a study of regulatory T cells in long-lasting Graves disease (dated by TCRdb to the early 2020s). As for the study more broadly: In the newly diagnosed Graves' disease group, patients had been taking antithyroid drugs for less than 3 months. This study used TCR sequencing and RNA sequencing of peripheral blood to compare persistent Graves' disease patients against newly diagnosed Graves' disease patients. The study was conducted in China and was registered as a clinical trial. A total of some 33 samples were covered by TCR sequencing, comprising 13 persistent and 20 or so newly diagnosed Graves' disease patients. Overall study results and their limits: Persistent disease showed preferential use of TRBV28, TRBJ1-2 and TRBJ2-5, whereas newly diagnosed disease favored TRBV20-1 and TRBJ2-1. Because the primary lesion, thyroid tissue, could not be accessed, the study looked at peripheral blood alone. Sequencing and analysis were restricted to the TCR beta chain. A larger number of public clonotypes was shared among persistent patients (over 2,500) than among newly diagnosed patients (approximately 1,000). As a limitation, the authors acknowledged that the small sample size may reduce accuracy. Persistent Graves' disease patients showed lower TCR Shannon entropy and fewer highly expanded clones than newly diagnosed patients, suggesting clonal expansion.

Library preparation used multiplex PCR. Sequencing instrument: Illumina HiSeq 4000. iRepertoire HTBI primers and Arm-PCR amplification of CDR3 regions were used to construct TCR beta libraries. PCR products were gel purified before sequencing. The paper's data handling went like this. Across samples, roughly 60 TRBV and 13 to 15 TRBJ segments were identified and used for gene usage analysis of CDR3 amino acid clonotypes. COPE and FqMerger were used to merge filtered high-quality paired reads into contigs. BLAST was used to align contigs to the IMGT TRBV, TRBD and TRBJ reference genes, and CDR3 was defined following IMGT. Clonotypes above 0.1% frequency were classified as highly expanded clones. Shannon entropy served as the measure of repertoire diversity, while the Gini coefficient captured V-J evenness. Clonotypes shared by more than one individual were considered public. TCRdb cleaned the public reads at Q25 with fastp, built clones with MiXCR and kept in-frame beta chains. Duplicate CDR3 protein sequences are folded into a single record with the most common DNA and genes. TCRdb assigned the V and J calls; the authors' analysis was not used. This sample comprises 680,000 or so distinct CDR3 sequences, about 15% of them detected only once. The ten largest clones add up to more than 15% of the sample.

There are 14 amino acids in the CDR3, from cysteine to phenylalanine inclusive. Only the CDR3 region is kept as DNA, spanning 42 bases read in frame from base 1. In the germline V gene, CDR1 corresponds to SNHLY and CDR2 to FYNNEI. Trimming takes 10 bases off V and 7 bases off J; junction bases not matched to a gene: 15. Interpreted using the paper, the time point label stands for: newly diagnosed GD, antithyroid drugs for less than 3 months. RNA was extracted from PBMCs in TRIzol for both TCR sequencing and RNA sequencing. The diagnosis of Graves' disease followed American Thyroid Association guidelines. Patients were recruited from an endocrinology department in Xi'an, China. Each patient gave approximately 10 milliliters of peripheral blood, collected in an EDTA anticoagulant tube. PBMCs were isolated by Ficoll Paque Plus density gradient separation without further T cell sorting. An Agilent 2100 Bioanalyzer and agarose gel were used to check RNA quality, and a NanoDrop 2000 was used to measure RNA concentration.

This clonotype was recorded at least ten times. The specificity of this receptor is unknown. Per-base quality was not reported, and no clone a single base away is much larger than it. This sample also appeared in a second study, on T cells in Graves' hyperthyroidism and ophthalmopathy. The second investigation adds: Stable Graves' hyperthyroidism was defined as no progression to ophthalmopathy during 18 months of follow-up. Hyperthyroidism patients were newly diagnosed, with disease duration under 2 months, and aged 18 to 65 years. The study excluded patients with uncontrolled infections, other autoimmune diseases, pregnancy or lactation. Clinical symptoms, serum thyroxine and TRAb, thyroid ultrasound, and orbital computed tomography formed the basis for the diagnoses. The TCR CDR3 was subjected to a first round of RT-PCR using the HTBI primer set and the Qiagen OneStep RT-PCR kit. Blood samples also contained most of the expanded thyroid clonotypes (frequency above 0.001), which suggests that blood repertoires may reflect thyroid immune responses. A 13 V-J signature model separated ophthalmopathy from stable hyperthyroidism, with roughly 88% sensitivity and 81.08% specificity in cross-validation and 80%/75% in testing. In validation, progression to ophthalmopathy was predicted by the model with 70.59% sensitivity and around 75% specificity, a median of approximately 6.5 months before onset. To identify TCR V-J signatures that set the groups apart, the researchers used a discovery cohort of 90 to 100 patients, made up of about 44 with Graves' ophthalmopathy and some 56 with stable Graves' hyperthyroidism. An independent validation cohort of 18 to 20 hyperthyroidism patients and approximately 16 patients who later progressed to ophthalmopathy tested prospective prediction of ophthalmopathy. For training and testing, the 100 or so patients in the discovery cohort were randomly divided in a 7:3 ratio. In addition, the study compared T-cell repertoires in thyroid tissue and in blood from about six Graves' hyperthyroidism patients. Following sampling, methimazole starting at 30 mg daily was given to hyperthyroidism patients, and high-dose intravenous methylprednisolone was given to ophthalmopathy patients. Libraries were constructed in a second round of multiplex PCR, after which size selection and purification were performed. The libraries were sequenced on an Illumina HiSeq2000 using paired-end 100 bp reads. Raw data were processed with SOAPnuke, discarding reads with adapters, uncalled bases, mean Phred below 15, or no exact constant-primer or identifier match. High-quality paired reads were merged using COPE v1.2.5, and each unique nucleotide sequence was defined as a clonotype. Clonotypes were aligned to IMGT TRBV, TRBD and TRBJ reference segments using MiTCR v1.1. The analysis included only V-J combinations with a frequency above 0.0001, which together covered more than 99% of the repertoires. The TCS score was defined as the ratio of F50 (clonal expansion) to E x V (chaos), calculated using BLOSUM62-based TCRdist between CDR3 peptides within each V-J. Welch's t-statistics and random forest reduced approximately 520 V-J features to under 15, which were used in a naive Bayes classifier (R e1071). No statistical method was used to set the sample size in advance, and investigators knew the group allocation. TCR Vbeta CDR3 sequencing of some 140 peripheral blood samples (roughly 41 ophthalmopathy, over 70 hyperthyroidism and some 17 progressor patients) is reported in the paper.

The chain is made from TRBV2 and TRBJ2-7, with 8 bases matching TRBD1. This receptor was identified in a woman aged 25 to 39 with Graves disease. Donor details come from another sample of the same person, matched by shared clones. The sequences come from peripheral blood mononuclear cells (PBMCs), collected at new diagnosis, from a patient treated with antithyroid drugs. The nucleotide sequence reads TGTGCCACCGGGTTTCGTCAGGGGGCGAGTGAGCAGTACTTC. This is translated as CATGFRQGASEQYF.